The T cell receptor (beta chain) under discussion was sequenced for a study of human T cells and chemical hapten exposure. Original methodology: TCRs per sample had a median of approximately 100,000 and ranged from about 20,000 to 700,000. TCRdb processed the RACE reads anew with MiXCR; each CDR3 protein has one entry. The V and J calls follow TCRdb's processing rather than the paper's. This table has some 50,000 distinct CDR3 sequences, around 9.3% appearing once. The CDR3 is 14 amino acids. Trimming stripped 5 bases from V and 9 bases from J, with 14 bases between. This clonotype showed up just a few times. As to time point: patch test 1, 2 weeks after DPC sensitization. Treatment here: therapeutic diphenylcyclopropenone sensitization with weekly scalp DPC.

The sample here was whole blood, taken in connection with sensitization to the hapten diphenylcyclopropenone (DPC). This receptor was identified in a woman aged 40 to 50 with alopecia areata. Some clones in this sample may be carry-over from other donors' samples. The chain links TRBV12-3 or TRBV12-4 to TRBJ1-6, with no clear D. The chain's CDR3 is CASSPQASGSPLHF. As DNA, the CDR3 is TGTGCCAGCAGTCCCCAGGCAAGCGGTTCACCCCTCCACTTT.